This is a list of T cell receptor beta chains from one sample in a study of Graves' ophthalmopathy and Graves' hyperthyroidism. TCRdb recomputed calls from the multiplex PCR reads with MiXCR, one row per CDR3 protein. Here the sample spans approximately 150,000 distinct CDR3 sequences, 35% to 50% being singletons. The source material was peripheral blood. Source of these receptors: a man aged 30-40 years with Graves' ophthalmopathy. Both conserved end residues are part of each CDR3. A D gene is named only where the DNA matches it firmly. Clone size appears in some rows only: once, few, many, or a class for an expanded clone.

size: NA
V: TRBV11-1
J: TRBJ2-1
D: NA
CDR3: CASSLALRDWRYNEQFF
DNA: TGTGCCAGCAGCTTAGCGCTTAGGGACTGGAGATACAATGAGCAGTTCTTC

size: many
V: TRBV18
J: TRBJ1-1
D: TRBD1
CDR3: CASSPSRQGTEAFF
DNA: TGTGCCAGCTCACCCTCAAGACAGGGGACTGAAGCTTTCTTT

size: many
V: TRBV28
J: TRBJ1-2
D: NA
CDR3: CASSFPRGSSYGYTF
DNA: TGTGCCAGCAGTTTCCCGAGGGGGTCTAGTTATGGCTACACCTTC

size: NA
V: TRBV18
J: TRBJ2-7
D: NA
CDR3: CASSPKDNSYEQYF
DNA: TGTGCCAGCTCACCAAAGGACAACTCCTACGAGCAGTACTTC

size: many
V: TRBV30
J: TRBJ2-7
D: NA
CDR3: CAWSVARGGTAREQYF
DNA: TGTGCCTGGAGTGTAGCCCGGGGCGGGACCGCGAGGGAGCAGTACTTC

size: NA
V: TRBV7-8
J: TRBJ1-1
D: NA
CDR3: CASSPEGTEAFF
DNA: TGTGCCAGCAGCCCCGAGGGCACTGAAGCTTTCTTT

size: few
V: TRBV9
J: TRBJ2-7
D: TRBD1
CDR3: CASSVEATGLTYEQYF
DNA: TGTGCCAGCAGCGTAGAGGCGACAGGGCTAACCTACGAGCAGTACTTC

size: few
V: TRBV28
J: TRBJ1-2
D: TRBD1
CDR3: CASTHDRGSLYYGYTF
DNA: TGTGCCAGCACTCATGACAGGGGGTCACTCTACTATGGCTACACCTTC

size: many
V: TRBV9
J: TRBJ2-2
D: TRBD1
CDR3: CASSVGTGPNTGELFF
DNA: TGTGCCAGCAGCGTAGGGACAGGGCCGAACACCGGGGAGCTGTTTTTT

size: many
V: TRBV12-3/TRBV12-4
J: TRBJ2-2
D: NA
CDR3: CASSLYERALRNTGELFF
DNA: TGTGCCAGCAGTTTGTATGAGCGGGCCCTACGGAACACCGGGGAGCTGTTTTTT

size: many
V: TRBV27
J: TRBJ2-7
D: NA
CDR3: CASSLWGPEFHEQYF
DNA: TGTGCCAGCAGTTTATGGGGGCCGGAGTTTCACGAGCAGTACTTC

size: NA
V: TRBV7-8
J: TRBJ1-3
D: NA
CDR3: CASSLEGHPSGNTIYF
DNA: TGTGCCAGCAGCTTAGAGGGACACCCCTCTGGAAACACCATATATTTT

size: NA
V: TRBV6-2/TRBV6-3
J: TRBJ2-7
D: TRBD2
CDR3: CASRYSGGRTYEQYF
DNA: TGTGCCAGCAGATACTCCGGGGGGAGGACCTACGAGCAGTACTTC

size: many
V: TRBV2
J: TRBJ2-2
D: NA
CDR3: CASSEGRELNTGELFF
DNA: TGTGCCAGCAGTGAGGGAAGAGAATTGAACACCGGGGAGCTGTTTTTT

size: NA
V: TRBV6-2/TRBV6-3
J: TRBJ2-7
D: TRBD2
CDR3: CASSYFSAGGPYEQYF
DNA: TGTGCCAGCAGTTACTTTTCCGCGGGAGGGCCGTACGAGCAGTACTTC

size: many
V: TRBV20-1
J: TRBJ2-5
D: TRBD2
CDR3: CSASGLAAEETQYF
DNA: TGCAGTGCTTCGGGACTAGCAGCGGAAGAGACCCAGTACTTC

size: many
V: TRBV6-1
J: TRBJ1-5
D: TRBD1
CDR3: CASSEAGGVGQPQHF
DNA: TGTGCCAGCAGTGAAGCAGGGGGCGTCGGTCAGCCCCAGCATTTT